This T cell receptor beta chain is drawn from a study of cytomegalovirus exposure and HLA in healthy donors. Study outcomes and limitations: TCR beta chains numbering 164 were designated cytomegalovirus-associated.

PCR involved 60 Vbeta and 13 Jbeta primers. Measured with immunoSEQ multiplex PCR; TCRdb has only the in-frame clones, and not every one. The table includes around 80,000 clones, approximately 60% detected once. Germline CDR1 SSHAT, CDR2 FNYEAQ (reference sequence). The length of the CDR3 is 13 residues. As regards this clone: The antigen is unknown. One end of the junction does not line up with germline, which may come from a read error.

The genes are TRBV7-7 and TRBJ2-5, with D perhaps matching TRBD2 (6 bases). This TCR came from a male donor in good health and CMV-seropositive. Sequencing was performed on PBMCs. CDR3 in DNA: TGTGCTAGCAGCTTAGCGGTTAGCGAGACCCAGTACTTC. Its protein is CASSLAVSETQYF.